This passage covers 26 T cell receptor beta chains from one sample sequenced in a study of T cell responses to AZD1222 COVID-19 vaccine. Clones were read by immunoSEQ multiplex PCR, and TCRdb kept only the in-frame ones, dropping some. The sample has some 90,000 clones; nearly 90% are singletons. The sequenced sample was peripheral blood, obtained on day 0 of AZD1222 vaccination. These receptors all stem from an adult in good health.

CDR3 amino acids: CASSPGTGELFF. For the CDR3, the DNA is TGTGCCAGCTCACCAGGCACCGGGGAGCTGTTTTTT. The V and J genes are TRBV18 and TRBJ2-2, with D unclear. Trimming removed 2 bases at V and 4 bases at J, with 2 bases between. The CDR3 extends over 12 amino acids. Germline V gene sequence: CDR1 KGHSH, CDR2 LQKENI.

The gene calls are TRBV27 and TRBJ1-5; D is possibly TRBD1 (6 bases). The CDR3 is 15 amino acids. Germline loops: CDR1 MNHEY, CDR2 SMNVEV (reference sequence). The V end was cut by 3 bases, the J end by 2 bases, with 11 bases between. The CDR3 coding sequence is TGTGCCAGCAGTTTTGGGCCAGGGGGCAATCAGCCCCAGCATTTT. This encodes CASSFGPGGNQPQHF.

The V call is TRBV5-1, the J call TRBJ2-1, with TRBD2 identical over 11 bases. Trimming at V came to 5 bases and at J to 2 bases, leaving 6 bases not matched to a gene. Germline CDR1 and CDR2: SGHRS and YFSETQ. The length of the CDR3 is 16 residues. In nucleotides, the CDR3 is TGCGCCAGCAGTACGCCGGGACTAGCGGCCTACAATGAGCAGTTCTTC. The encoded protein is CASSTPGLAAYNEQFF.

This clone was observed a handful of times. This chain joins TRBV7-9 and TRBJ2-5; D possibly matches TRBD1 or TRBD2 (7 bases each). Germline CDR1 reads SEHNR; CDR2 reads FQNEAQ (reference sequence). Trimming cost V 2 bases and J 5 bases, with 18 bases left between them. CDR3 length: 16 residues. In DNA, the CDR3 is TGTGCCAGCAGCTTACAGGGGGGGACTGCTCGGGAGACCCAGTACTTC. Translated: CASSLQGGTARETQYF.

CDR3 DNA sequence: TGTGCCAGCAGTGATGAGGGATCCTATAATTCACCCCTCCACTTT. This translates into CASSDEGSYNSPLHF. The chain has TRBV6-1 and TRBJ1-6; D is unresolved. With 3 bases removed from V and 1 base from J, the gap between germline ends came to 7 bases. Germline V gene data show CDR1 as MNHNS and CDR2 as SASEGT. The CDR3 extends over 15 amino acids.

This rearrangement joins TRBV5-1 to TRBJ1-1, with D uncertain. The CDR3 is 13 amino acids. Per the germline V gene, CDR1 is SGHRS and CDR2 is YFSETQ. Trimming shortened V by 0 bases and J by 8 bases, and 11 bases separated the two germline ends. The CDR3, as DNA: TGCGCCAGCAGCTTGGCCGAGGGAGCCGAAGCTTTCTTT. Its protein is CASSLAEGAEAFF. Together with reference TRBV5-1 and TRBJ1-1, the CDR3 gives the full variable domain: KAGVTQTPRYLIKTRGQQVTLSCSPISGHRSVSWYQQTPGQGLQFLFEYFSETQRNKGNFPGRFSGRQFSNSRSEMNVSTLELGDSALYLCASSLAEGAEAFFGQGTRLTVV.

The chain combines TRBV2 with TRBJ1-2; D is undetermined. This CDR3 is built from 13 residues. The germline V gene encodes CDR1 SNHLY and CDR2 FYNNEI. Between the trimmed V and J ends, which lost 6 bases and 4 bases, there was a span of 12 bases. The DNA for the CDR3 is TGTGCCAGCAGCCTCGCCGCGACCTATGGCTACACCTTC. Protein product: CASSLAATYGYTF.

This chain links TRBV9 with TRBJ2-1, with 7 bases fitting TRBD2. CDR1 and CDR2 from the germline V gene are SGDLS and YYNGEE. The CDR3 runs to 15 residues. The ends lost 5 bases at V and 0 bases at J; junction bases unmatched: 5. The CDR3 nucleotides are TGTGCCAGCAGTCGAACGGGAGGCTCCTACAATGAGCAGTTCTTC. It yields the protein CASSRTGGSYNEQFF. Variable domain in full (rest from reference TRBV9 and TRBJ2-1): DSGVTQTPKHLITATGQRVTLRCSPRSGDLSVYWYQQSLDQGLQFLIQYYNGEERAKGNILERFSAQQFPDLHSELNLSSLELGDSALYFCASSRTGGSYNEQFFGPGTRLTVL.

The V call is TRBV7-2, the J call TRBJ1-6; 7 nucleotides match TRBD1. The CDR3 totals 15 residues. Germline V lookup: CDR1 SGHTA, CDR2 FQGNSA. V was pared by 5 bases and J by 9 bases, with 10 bases of the junction left unmatched. The CDR3 is CASSARQGMSSPLHF. CDR3 coding DNA: TGTGCCAGCAGCGCTCGACAGGGAATGAGTTCACCCCTCCACTTT.

The chain recombines TRBV19 with TRBJ1-2; D gene ambiguous. Germline loops: CDR1 LNHDA, CDR2 SQIVND (reference sequence). The CDR3 is 12 residues long. The V end lost 3 bases, the J end lost 10 bases, and 12 bases lay between the germline ends. CDR3 nucleotides: TGTGCCAGTAGTATCGTGGGTTTCCCCTACACCTTC. Translating it yields CASSIVGFPYTF.

The V and J genes are TRBV19 and TRBJ2-7; 12 bases are shared with TRBD2. There are 15 residues in the CDR3. The germline CDR1 and CDR2 sequences are LNHDA and SQIVND (reference sequence). The ends lost 4 bases at V and 5 bases at J; junction bases unmatched: 6. The DNA for the CDR3 is TGTGCCAGTAGTACCCTAGCGGGAGGGCGAAACGAGCAGTACTTC. Amino acids: CASSTLAGGRNEQYF.

The chain joins TRBV6-5 to TRBJ1-5; 7 bases match TRBD1. Trimming removed 4 bases from V and 3 bases from J; junction bases left unmatched: 3. This CDR3 is built from 14 residues. In germline, CDR1 is MNHEY, CDR2 SVGAGI. CDR3 DNA: TGTGCCAGCAGTTTACAGGGGACCAATCAGCCCCAGCATTTT. Translation gives CASSLQGTNQPQHF.

This clone has just one count. The chain has TRBV7-3 and TRBJ2-1; 8 bases agree with TRBD2. There are 15 residues in the CDR3. Germline lookup yields CDR1 SGHTA and CDR2 FQGTGA. V shed 1 base and J 4 bases; nucleotides not matched to a gene: 3. This CDR3 is CASSLMASGYNEQFF. The CDR3 bases are TGTGCCAGCAGCTTAATGGCTAGCGGGTACAATGAGCAGTTCTTC. Drawing the rest from reference TRBV7-3 and TRBJ2-1, the complete variable domain is GAGVSQTPSNKVTEKGKYVELRCDPISGHTALYWYRQSLGQGPEFLIYFQGTGAADDSGLPNDRFFAVRPEGSVSTLKIQRTERGDSAVYLCASSLMASGYNEQFFGPGTRLTVL.

V gene TRBV4-1 combines with J gene TRBJ2-2, with TRBD1 matching over 7 bases. The trim removed 10 bases at V and 2 bases at J, leaving 4 bases unmatched. The CDR3 extends over 13 amino acids. Germline V CDR1 and CDR2: MGHRA, YSYEKL. The CDR3 is CATRDSNTGELFF. The CDR3, as DNA: TGCGCCACCAGGGACAGCAACACCGGGGAGCTGTTTTTT.

The genes are TRBV18 and TRBJ1-1; D is unclear. CDR1 KGHSH and CDR2 LQKENI come from the germline V gene. The CDR3 contains 13 residues. Trimming cost V 11 bases and J 1 base, with 14 bases left between them. The CDR3 is CASSPAANTEAFF. CDR3 DNA sequence: TGTGCCTCTTCTCCCGCCGCGAACACTGAAGCTTTCTTT. Variable domain in full (rest from reference TRBV18 and TRBJ1-1): NAGVMQNPRHLVRRRGQEARLRCSPMKGHSHVYWYRQLPEEGLKFMVYLQKENIIDESGMPKERFSAEFPKEGPSILRIQQVVRGDSAAYFCASSPAANTEAFFGQGTRLTVV.

The chain has TRBV6-5 and TRBJ1-5; D unresolved. The CDR3 runs to 14 residues. Per the germline V gene, CDR1 is MNHEY and CDR2 is SVGAGI. The germline V and J ends were trimmed by 0 bases and 6 bases, with 9 bases remaining between them. For the CDR3, the DNA is TGTGCCAGCAGTTACTCTAGCGCGAGTCAGCCCCAGCATTTT. This codes for CASSYSSASQPQHF.

The chain employs TRBV19 and TRBJ1-3; D might be TRBD1 (5 bases). Germline V gene sequence: CDR1 LNHDA, CDR2 SQIVND (reference sequence). The CDR3 has 13 amino acids. With 8 bases removed from V and 6 bases from J, the gap between germline ends came to 14 bases. The CDR3 sequence: CASSDSRENTIYF. CDR3 nucleotide sequence: TGTGCCAGTTCCGACAGTCGGGAAAACACCATATATTTT.

The chain couples TRBV18 to TRBJ2-1; TRBD1 agrees at 10 bases. CDR1 and CDR2 (germline): KGHSH, LQKENI. The CDR3 is made up of 15 amino acids. Germline trimming cut 4 bases from V and 4 bases from J; bases unmatched to any gene: 4. The DNA of the CDR3 is TGTGCCAGCTCACTAGGACAGGGGGAGTACAATGAGCAGTTCTTC. Residues: CASSLGQGEYNEQFF.

The V and J genes are TRBV27 and TRBJ1-5; D gene uncertain. Looked up from germline, CDR1 is MNHEY and CDR2 is SMNVEV (reference sequence). This CDR3 is built from 14 residues. V lost 2 bases and J 0 bases, leaving 5 bases between the germline ends. The CDR3 protein is CASSLVNSNQPQHF. The CDR3 DNA sequence: TGTGCCAGCAGTTTAGTGAATAGCAATCAGCCCCAGCATTTT.

This sequence joins TRBV19 and TRBJ2-7; perhaps TRBD1 as D (5 bases). V lost 7 bases and J 5 bases, leaving 15 bases between the germline ends. CDR3 length: 13 residues. CDR1 and CDR2 (germline): LNHDA, SQIVND (reference sequence). The CDR3 nucleotides read TGTGCCAGTACAAGCAGGGCCTTGGACGAGCAGTACTTC. It yields the protein CASTSRALDEQYF.

V usage is TRBV7-2 and J usage is TRBJ2-3, with D tentatively TRBD1 or TRBD2 (5 bases each). Germline loops: CDR1 SGHTA, CDR2 FQGNSA. There are 14 residues in the CDR3. Trimming stripped 4 bases from V and 2 bases from J, with 10 bases between. The chain's CDR3 is CASSSGTVTDTQYF. The CDR3 region has the DNA TGTGCCAGCAGCTCCGGGACGGTCACAGATACGCAGTATTTT.

This clone was detected only a few times. The chain joins TRBV5-8 to TRBJ2-3, with 9 positions matching TRBD2. The CDR3 covers 16 residues. Per the germline V gene, CDR1 is SGHTS and CDR2 is YDEGEE. V shed 4 bases, J shed 0 bases, and the junction held 6 bases outside the gene matches. The CDR3 bases are TGTGCCAGCAGCCTCGGGACTAGCACTAGCACAGATACGCAGTATTTT. It specifies CASSLGTSTSTDTQYF.

This rearrangement joins TRBV9 to TRBJ2-2; D ambiguous. The V and J ends lost 4 bases and 2 bases respectively, with 3 bases between them. Germline V lookup: CDR1 SGDLS, CDR2 YYNGEE. The CDR3 loop spans 12 amino acids. CDR3: CASSPNTGELFF. The DNA of the CDR3 is TGTGCCAGCAGCCCTAACACCGGGGAGCTGTTTTTT.

This clone is medium-sized in the sample. The chain couples TRBV6-5 to TRBJ2-1; 9 bases fit TRBD2. Germline CDR1 and CDR2: MNHEY and SVGAGI. Trimming cost V 5 bases and J 10 bases; bases outside gene matches: 9. The CDR3 is 14 residues long. CDR3 nucleotide sequence: TGTGCCAGCAGTCCTAGCGGGGAGGTGAGGGAGCAGTTCTTC. Its protein product is CASSPSGEVREQFF.

The chain is built from TRBV7-3 and TRBJ2-2; no firm D call. Per germline, CDR1 SGHTA and CDR2 FQGTGA. Trimming removed 3 bases from V and 3 bases from J, with 14 bases in between. CDR3 length equals 16 residues. CDR3 bases: TGTGCCAGCAGCTTTCAGTCGCCGCGTTACACCGGGGAGCTGTTTTTT. Protein sequence: CASSFQSPRYTGELFF. Supplemented by reference TRBV7-3 and TRBJ2-2, the full variable domain reads GAGVSQTPSNKVTEKGKYVELRCDPISGHTALYWYRQSLGQGPEFLIYFQGTGAADDSGLPNDRFFAVRPEGSVSTLKIQRTERGDSAVYLCASSFQSPRYTGELFFGEGSRLTVL.

The V gene is TRBV2, the J gene TRBJ1-4; TRBD1 is a possible D gene (5 bases). With 3 bases removed from V and 3 bases from J, the gap between germline ends came to 8 bases. The germline CDR1 and CDR2 sequences are SNHLY and FYNNEI. The CDR3 spans 14 residues. The CDR3 bases are TGTGCCAGCAGTGACGGGGGTGCTAATGAAAAACTGTTTTTT. As protein: CASSDGGANEKLFF.